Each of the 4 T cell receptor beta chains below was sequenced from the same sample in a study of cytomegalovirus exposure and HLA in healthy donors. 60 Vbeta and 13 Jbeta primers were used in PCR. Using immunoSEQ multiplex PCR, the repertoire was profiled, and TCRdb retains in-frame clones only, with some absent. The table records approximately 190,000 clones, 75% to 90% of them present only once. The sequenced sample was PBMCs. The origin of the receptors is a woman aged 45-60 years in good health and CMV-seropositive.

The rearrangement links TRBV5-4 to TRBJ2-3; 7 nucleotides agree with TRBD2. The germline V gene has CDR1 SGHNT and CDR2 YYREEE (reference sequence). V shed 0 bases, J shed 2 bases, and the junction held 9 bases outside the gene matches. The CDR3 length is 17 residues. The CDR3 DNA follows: TGTGCCAGCAGCTTGGGGGTGACTAGCCAATCCACAGATACGCAGTATTTT. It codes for CASSLGVTSQSTDTQYF.

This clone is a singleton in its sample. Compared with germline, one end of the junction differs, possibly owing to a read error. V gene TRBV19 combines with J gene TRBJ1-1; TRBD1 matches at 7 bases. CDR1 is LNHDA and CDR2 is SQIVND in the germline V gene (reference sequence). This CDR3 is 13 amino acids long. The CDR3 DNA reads TGTGCCAGCAGTAAAACAGGGGACACTGAAGCTTTCTTT. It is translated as CASSKTGDTEAFF.

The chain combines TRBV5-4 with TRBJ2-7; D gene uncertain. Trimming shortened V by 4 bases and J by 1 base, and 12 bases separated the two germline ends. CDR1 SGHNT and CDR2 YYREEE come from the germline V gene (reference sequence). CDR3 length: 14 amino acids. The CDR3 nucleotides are TGTGCCAGCAGCCGCTATACCGATTCCTACGAGCAGTACTTC. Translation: CASSRYTDSYEQYF. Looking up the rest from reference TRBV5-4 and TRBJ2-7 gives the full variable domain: ETGVTQSPTHLIKTRGQQVTLRCSSQSGHNTVSWYQQALGQGPQFIFQYYREEENGRGNFPPRFSGLQFPNYSSELNVNALELDDSALYLCASSRYTDSYEQYFGPGTRLTVT.

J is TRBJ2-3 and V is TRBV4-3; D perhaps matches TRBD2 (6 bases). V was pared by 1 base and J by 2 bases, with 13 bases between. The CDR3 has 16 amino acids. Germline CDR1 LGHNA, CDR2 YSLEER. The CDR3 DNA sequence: TGCGCCAGCAGCCAAGGGGCTGTAGCGGTCACAGATACGCAGTATTTT. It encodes CASSQGAVAVTDTQYF.